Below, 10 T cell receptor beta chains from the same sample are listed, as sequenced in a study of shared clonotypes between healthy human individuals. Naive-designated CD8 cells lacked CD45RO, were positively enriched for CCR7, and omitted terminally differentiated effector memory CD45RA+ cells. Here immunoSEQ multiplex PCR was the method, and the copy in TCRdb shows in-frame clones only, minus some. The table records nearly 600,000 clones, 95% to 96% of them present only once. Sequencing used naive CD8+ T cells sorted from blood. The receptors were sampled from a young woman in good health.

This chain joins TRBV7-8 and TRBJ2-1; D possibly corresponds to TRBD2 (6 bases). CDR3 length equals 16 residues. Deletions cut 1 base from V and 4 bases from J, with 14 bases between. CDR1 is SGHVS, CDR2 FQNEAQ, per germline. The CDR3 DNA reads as TGTGCCAGCAGCTTAGTTGTTGCGGGAAGGTACAATGAGCAGTTCTTC. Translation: CASSLVVAGRYNEQFF.

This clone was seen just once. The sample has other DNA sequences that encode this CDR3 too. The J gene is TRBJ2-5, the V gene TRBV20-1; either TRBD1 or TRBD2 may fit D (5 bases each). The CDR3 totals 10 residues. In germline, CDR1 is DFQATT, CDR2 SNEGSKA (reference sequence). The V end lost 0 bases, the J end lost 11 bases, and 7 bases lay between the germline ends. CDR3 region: CSARDGTQYF. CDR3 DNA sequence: TGCAGTGCTAGAGACGGGACGCAGTACTTC.

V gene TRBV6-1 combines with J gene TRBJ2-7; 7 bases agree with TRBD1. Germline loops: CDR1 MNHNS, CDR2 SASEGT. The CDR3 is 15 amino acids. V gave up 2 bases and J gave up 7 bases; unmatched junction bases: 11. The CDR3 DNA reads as TGTGCCAGCAGTGAACATACTAGACAGGGATCAGAGCAGTACTTC. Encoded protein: CASSEHTRQGSEQYF.

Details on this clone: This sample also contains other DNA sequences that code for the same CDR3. The CDR3 spells CASSPGTSGKETQYF. CDR3 DNA: TGTGCCAGCAGTCCAGGGACTAGCGGGAAAGAGACCCAGTACTTC. The gene calls are TRBV27 and TRBJ2-5, with 13 bases matching TRBD2. CDR1 is MNHEY, CDR2 SMNVEV, per germline (reference sequence). The CDR3 loop spans 15 amino acids. Germline trimming cut 5 bases from V and 3 bases from J; bases unmatched to any gene: 3.

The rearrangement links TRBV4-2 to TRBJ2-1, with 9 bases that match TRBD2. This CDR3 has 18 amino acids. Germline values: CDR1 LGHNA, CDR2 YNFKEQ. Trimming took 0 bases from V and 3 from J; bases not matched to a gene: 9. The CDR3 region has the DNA TGTGCCAGCAGCCAAGATCGACTAACTAGCGGGTTCTACAATGAGCAGTTCTTC. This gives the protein CASSQDRLTSGFYNEQFF.

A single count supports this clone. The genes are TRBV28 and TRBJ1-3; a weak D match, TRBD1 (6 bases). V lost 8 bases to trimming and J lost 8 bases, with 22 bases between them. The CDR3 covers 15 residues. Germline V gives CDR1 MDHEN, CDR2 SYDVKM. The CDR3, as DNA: TGTGCCAGCGCGTACACGGGACAATTCGGTGACACCATATATTTT. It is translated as CASAYTGQFGDTIYF. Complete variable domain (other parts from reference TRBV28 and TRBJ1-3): DVKVTQSSRYLVKRTGEKVFLECVQDMDHENMFWYRQDPGLGLRLIYFSYDVKMKEKGDIPEGYSVSREKKERFSLILESASTNQTSMYLCASAYTGQFGDTIYFGEGSWLTVV.

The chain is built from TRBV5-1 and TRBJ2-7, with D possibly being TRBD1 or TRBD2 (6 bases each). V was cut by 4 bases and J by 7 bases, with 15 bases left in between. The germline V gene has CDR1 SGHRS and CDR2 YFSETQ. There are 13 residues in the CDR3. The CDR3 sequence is CASSQEGGSEQYF. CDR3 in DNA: TGCGCCAGCAGCCAAGAGGGGGGATCAGAGCAGTACTTC.

The CDR3 coding sequence is TGTGCCAGCAGCCGGAGCGGTGGCGCGGGAGGGCACGAGCAGTACTTC. Amino acid sequence: CASSRSGGAGGHEQYF. The rearrangement joins TRBV7-6 to TRBJ2-7; 9 bases line up with TRBD2. CDR1 and CDR2 (germline): SGHVS, FNYEAQ. V was clipped by 5 bases and J by 5 bases; unmatched bases: 13. This CDR3 contains 16 residues. Drawing the rest from reference TRBV7-6 and TRBJ2-7, the complete variable domain is GAGVSQSPRYKVTKRGQDVALRCDPISGHVSLYWYRQALGQGPEFLTYFNYEAQQDKSGLPNDRFSAERPEGSISTLTIQRTEQRDSAMYRCASSRSGGAGGHEQYFGPGTRLTVT.

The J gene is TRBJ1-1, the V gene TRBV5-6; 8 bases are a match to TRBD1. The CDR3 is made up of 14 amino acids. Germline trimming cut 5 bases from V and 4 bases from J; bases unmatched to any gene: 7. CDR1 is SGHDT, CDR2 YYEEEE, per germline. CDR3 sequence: CASRTQGAGTEAFF. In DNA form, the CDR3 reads TGTGCCAGCAGAACCCAGGGGGCAGGCACTGAAGCTTTCTTT.

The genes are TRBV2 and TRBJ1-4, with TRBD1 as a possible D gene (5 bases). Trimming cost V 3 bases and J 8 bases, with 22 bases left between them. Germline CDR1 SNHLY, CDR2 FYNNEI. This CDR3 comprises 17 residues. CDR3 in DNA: TGTGCCAGCAGTGACAGGGAGGGTCTCACGGTTCTAGAAAAACTGTTTTTT. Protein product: CASSDREGLTVLEKLFF. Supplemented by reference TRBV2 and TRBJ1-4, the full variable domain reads EPEVTQTPSHQVTQMGQEVILRCVPISNHLYFYWYRQILGQKVEFLVSFYNNEISEKSEIFDDQFSVERPDGSNFTLKIRSTKLEDSAMYFCASSDREGLTVLEKLFFGSGTQLSVL.